This T cell receptor (beta chain) is drawn from a study of cytomegalovirus exposure and HLA in healthy donors. The PCR employed 60 Vbeta primers together with 13 Jbeta primers. Only in-frame clones appear in the TCRdb table, and some are missing; sequencing was by immunoSEQ multiplex PCR. The sample gives under 200,000 clones, roughly 80% of which show up once; more than 1.5% is in the top ten. The germline gives CDR1 MDHEN, CDR2 SYDVKM. Deletions cut 4 bases from V and 1 base from J, with 17 bases between. This CDR3 has 16 amino acids. The TCR was taken from a man younger than 30 in good health and CMV-seronegative. The J gene is TRBJ2-7, the V gene TRBV28; possibly TRBD2 for D (6 bases). The sample taken for sequencing was PBMCs. The CDR3 is CASSSWTGARSYEQYF. The CDR3 DNA reads TGTGCCAGCAGTTCGTGGACGGGAGCAAGATCCTACGAGCAGTACTTC.